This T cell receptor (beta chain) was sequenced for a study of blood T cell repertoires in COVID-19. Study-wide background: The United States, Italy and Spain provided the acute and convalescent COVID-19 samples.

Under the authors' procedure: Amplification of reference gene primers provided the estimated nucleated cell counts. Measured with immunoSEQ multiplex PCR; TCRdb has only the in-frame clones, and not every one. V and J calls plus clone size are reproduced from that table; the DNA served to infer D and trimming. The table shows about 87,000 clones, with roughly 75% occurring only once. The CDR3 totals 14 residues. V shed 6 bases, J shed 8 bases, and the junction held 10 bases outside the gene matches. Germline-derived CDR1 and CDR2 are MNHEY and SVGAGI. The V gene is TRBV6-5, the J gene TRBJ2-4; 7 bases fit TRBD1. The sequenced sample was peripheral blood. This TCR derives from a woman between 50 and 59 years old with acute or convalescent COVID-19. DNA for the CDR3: TGTGCCAGCAGCCGACAGGGTGAAGGTGACATTCAGTACTTC. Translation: CASSRQGEGDIQYF.